This TCR beta chain was sequenced during a study of T cell repertoires in cytomegalovirus infection. Whole-study context: Public TCR beta signatures were indicative of both CMV infection and a matching HLA type.

Whole-study results and caveats: Dominating the ex vivo response were TCR beta clonotypes that were CMV-specific and HLA-C-restricted.

Of note for this clonotype: Its matching antigen is unknown.

TCRdb analysed the reads with MiXCR anew, one entry per CDR3 protein. There are under 350,000 distinct CDR3 sequences in the sample; 8% to 10% occur only once, and 3.5% to 4.5% lies in the top ten. This sequence originates from a human donor in good health (CMV status not recorded). Some clones in this sample may be carry-over from other donors' samples. Sample: PBMCs.

This chain's CDR3 is CASSFLGTYEQYF. The CDR3 DNA follows: TGTGCCAGCAGTTTTCTAGGCACCTACGAGCAGTACTTC. The rearrangement uses TRBV12-3 or TRBV12-4 and TRBJ2-7, with D uncertain. The V end was cut by 3 bases, the J end by 2 bases, with 8 bases between. The CDR3 totals 13 residues.